The text below deals with one T cell receptor beta chain. The record originates from a study of CD8+ T cells in alopecia areata. Sequencing used cDNA as its template, made by extracting RNA and reverse transcribing it. The assay was immunoSEQ multiplex PCR, and TCRdb's table has in-frame clones only and misses some. The repertoire holds about 190,000 clones, with over 50% as singletons. The clonotype originates from a human donor with alopecia areata. This sample comprised CD4+ T cells sorted from blood, obtained at week 0.

CDR3 sequence: CSVETGSGSNQPQHF. In nucleotides, the CDR3 is TGCAGCGTTGAAACAGGCTCCGGTAGCAATCAGCCCCAGCATTTT. J is TRBJ1-5 and V is TRBV29-1, with a weak D call TRBD1 (5 bases). The CDR3 consists of 15 residues. V lost 2 bases and J lost 0, with 11 bases in between. Germline CDR1 is SQVTM and CDR2 is ANQGSEA.